The text below deals with one T cell receptor (beta chain). The antigen remains unidentified. The data were obtained in a study of T-cell memory formation after mild COVID-19. Study details: Clustering of TCRs was largely donor specific. Notes on the study in general: The pre-infection memory compartment contained some responding clones, suggesting cross-reactive memory joined. The CD4+ clones that contracted clustered mainly within CM and EM, and the CD8+ clones concentrated in EMRA.

It was 5'RACE with constant-segment primers that produced the TCR alpha and TCR beta cDNA libraries, which carried sample barcodes and UMIs. Each CDR3 protein gets one entry after TCRdb re-called the 5' RACE reads with MiXCR. The table lists a few hundred thousand distinct CDR3 sequences, approximately 25% of them singletons, with under 15% in the top ten. Sequences were obtained from PBMCs or a T cell subset sorted from them (not recorded which). The receptor comes from an adult woman who had mild COVID-19 (a few samples of this study predate the infection). Cell type and time point are not known.

As DNA, the CDR3 is TGTGCCAGCCGTGACAGTCCCTACGAGCAGTACTTC. Translated: CASRDSPYEQYF. The chain links TRBV19 to TRBJ2-7; tentatively, D is TRBD1 (5 bases). This CDR3 contains 12 residues. CDR1 is LNHDA, CDR2 SQIVND, per germline (reference sequence). Trimming cost V 9 bases and J 2 bases, with 11 bases left between them.